What follows describes a single T cell receptor (beta chain). What it binds is unknown. This sample's time point: after dendritic cell vaccination, including at tumor progression/relapse. Up to about 2 ug genomic DNA was used for TCRB CDR3 amplification. Data came from immunoSEQ multiplex PCR; TCRdb stores just in-frame clones and leaves some out. The sample yields 85,000 or so clones, 85% seen once. This entry comes from a study of glioma-infiltrating T cells after dendritic cell vaccination. Regarding the study as a whole: Only a small number of patients had complete blood and tumor samples.

This specimen was blood, taken after dendritic cell vaccination. The sequence was collected from a human donor with glioblastoma.

CDR3 region: CASSQLNSGRDTGELFF. CDR3 sequence (DNA): TGCGCCAGCAGTCAACTCAATAGCGGGAGGGACACCGGGGAGCTGTTTTTT. The rearrangement links TRBV4-1 to TRBJ2-2; 11 nucleotides match TRBD2. Germline V gene data show CDR1 as MGHRA and CDR2 as YSYEKL. Germline trimming cut 6 bases from V and 3 bases from J; bases unmatched to any gene: 9. This CDR3 is 17 amino acids long.